Below, 11 T cell receptor beta chains from the same sample are listed, as sequenced in a study of T cells in Graves' hyperthyroidism and ophthalmopathy. It was RNA transcripts that yielded the amplified TCR beta CDR3 regions. When the TCR CDR3 underwent first-round RT-PCR, the HTBI primer set was used. TCRdb recomputed calls from the multiplex PCR reads with MiXCR, one row per CDR3 protein. The profile shows about 710,000 distinct CDR3 sequences, about 16% of them singletons. Sample: blood. All receptors derive from a man aged 18-30 years with Graves' hyperthyroidism.

A word on this clonotype: Its ends do not fully match the called genes, so a read error is possible. This chain connects TRBV5-1 to TRBJ2-2, with 10 bases matching TRBD1. Germline V lookup: CDR1 SGHRS, CDR2 YFSETQ. CDR3 length: 17 amino acids. CDR3 sequence (DNA): TGTGCCAGCAGCGTACCCCGGACAGGGGGGGGGACCGGGGAGCTGTTTTTT. This translates into CASSVPRTGGGTGELFF.

The table lists this clonotype with many counts. This sequence joins TRBV30 and TRBJ2-3, with 12 bases lining up with TRBD2. Per the germline V gene, CDR1 is GTSNPN and CDR2 is SVGIG (reference sequence). CDR3 length equals 14 residues. Germline trimming cut 3 bases from V and 5 bases from J; bases unmatched to any gene: 3. CDR3 sequence: CAWRLAGGRDTQYF. CDR3 nucleotides: TGTGCCTGGAGACTAGCGGGAGGTAGAGATACGCAGTATTTT.

This clonotype was detected a few times. This chain joins TRBV6-6 and TRBJ2-1, with TRBD2 matching 7 bases. With V trimmed by 0 bases and J by 1 base, 6 bases remained unmatched. This CDR3 is built from 17 residues. Germline CDR1 is MNHNY and CDR2 is SVGAGI (reference sequence). The CDR3 DNA follows: TGTGCCAGCAGTTACTCGTATGCGGGAGAGTCCTACAATGAGCAGTTCTTC. Translation gives CASSYSYAGESYNEQFF.

A few counts support this clonotype. The chain recombines TRBV9 with TRBJ2-3; 9 bases fit TRBD2. The length of the CDR3 is 15 residues. V dropped 0 bases and J dropped 5; count of bases not matched to a gene: 4. The V gene's germline CDR1 is SGDLS and CDR2 YYNGEE. CDR3 in amino acids: CASSVGDSGRDTQYF. DNA of the CDR3: TGTGCCAGCAGCGTAGGCGATAGCGGGAGAGATACGCAGTATTTT.

This clonotype was recorded at least ten times. V is TRBV27 and J is TRBJ2-7; possibly TRBD1 for D (5 bases). Germline V CDR1 and CDR2: MNHEY, SMNVEV (reference sequence). This CDR3 has 13 residues. Trimming pared 4 bases from V and 3 bases from J, leaving 10 bases between. The DNA of the CDR3 is TGTGCCAGCAGTTATGACAGCCGCTACGAGCAGTACTTC. Amino acid sequence: CASSYDSRYEQYF.

This clonotype was seen ten or more times. In DNA form, the CDR3 reads TGTGCCAGCAGGGACCCAGGGGGGCGGAACTCCTACGAGCAGTACTTC. Its translation is CASRDPGGRNSYEQYF. The chain links TRBV6-1 to TRBJ2-7; possible D gene TRBD1, 7 bases. The CDR3 covers 16 residues. V was cut by 6 bases and J by 0 bases, with 18 bases left in between. Germline assignment: CDR1 MNHNS and CDR2 SASEGT.

The chain joins TRBV7-9 to TRBJ2-1; tentative D call: TRBD2 (8 bases). Trimming shortened V by 2 bases and J by 9 bases, and 23 bases separated the two germline ends. Germline CDR1 and CDR2: SEHNR and FQNEAQ (reference sequence). The CDR3 covers 17 residues. CDR3 amino acids: CASSLSRTGGQGGEQFF. The CDR3 nucleotides are TGTGCCAGCAGCTTATCTCGTACGGGAGGGCAGGGGGGTGAGCAGTTCTTC.

In this sample, this clonotype turned up many times. V gene TRBV11-2 combines with J gene TRBJ2-5; maybe TRBD2 (5 bases). The CDR3 covers 14 residues. CDR1 and CDR2 from the germline V gene are SGHAT and FQNNGV. V gave up 3 bases and J gave up 6 bases, with 14 bases separating them. The CDR3: CASSFHHGGQTQYF. CDR3 coding DNA: TGTGCCAGCAGCTTCCATCATGGCGGGCAGACCCAGTACTTC.

The V gene is TRBV6-1, the J gene TRBJ2-2; 10 bases are a match to TRBD2. CDR1 MNHNS and CDR2 SASEGT come from the germline V gene. There are 15 residues in the CDR3. Trimming at V came to 5 bases and at J to 3 bases, leaving 3 bases not matched to a gene. CDR3 coding DNA: TGTGCCAGCAGTCTAGCGGGAGTTCACACCGGGGAGCTGTTTTTT. Translation: CASSLAGVHTGELFF.

In its sample, this clonotype was seen many times. The rearrangement uses TRBV11-1 and TRBJ2-7; 7 nucleotides align to TRBD1. V dropped 2 bases and J dropped 7; count of bases not matched to a gene: 5. The CDR3 spans 13 residues. The germline V gene encodes CDR1 SGHAT and CDR2 FQDESV (reference sequence). The CDR3 loop is CASSLLGQAEQYF. The CDR3 DNA sequence: TGTGCCAGCAGCTTACTTGGACAGGCGGAGCAGTACTTC.

Ten or more counts support this clonotype. This chain links TRBV6-2 or TRBV6-3 with TRBJ1-5; no reliable D call. The V gene's germline CDR1 is MNHEY and CDR2 SVGEGT. V lost 5 bases to trimming and J lost 4 bases, with 15 bases between them. The CDR3 consists of 15 residues. CDR3 residues: CASSPLAPVNQPQHF. As DNA, the CDR3 is TGTGCCAGCAGTCCCTTGGCTCCCGTTAATCAGCCCCAGCATTTT.